The sequence of this T cell receptor (beta chain) was determined in a study of T-cell reconstitution after alpha-beta-depleted transplantation in children. A library of TCRbeta sequences, prepared with unique molecular identifiers, was generated. TCRdb passed the PCR reads through MiXCR, listing each CDR3 protein once. The sample consists of 200,000 to 300,000 distinct CDR3 sequences, 12% of them appearing once. This clonotype was observed a few times. There are 14 residues in the CDR3. The V end was cut by 8 bases, the J end by 4 bases, with 15 bases between. From germline, CDR1 is MDHEN and CDR2 SYDVKM.

This receptor was obtained from a human donor who donated a stem cell graft to a child with acute lymphoblastic leukemia. The chain uses TRBV28 and TRBJ1-5; tentative D call: TRBD1 (6 bases). The material was PBMCs from the stem cell graft donor, obtained from the stem cell graft. Written as DNA, the CDR3 is TGTGCCAGCGGACCGGGGGGCTCTAATCAGCCCCAGCATTTT. Translated: CASGPGGSNQPQHF.